The clone carrying this T cell receptor (beta chain) was seen a few times. Its antigen remains unidentified. This specimen belongs to a study of blood T cells in healthy people across ages. Findings of the study overall: Higher naive T cell percentage went strongly together with higher TCR beta diversity.

CDR1 and CDR2 (germline): DFQATT, SNEGSKA (reference sequence). The CDR3 totals 17 residues. Germline trimming cut 3 bases from V and 3 bases from J; bases unmatched to any gene: 9. Primers used in a second PCR of roughly 7 to 12 cycles were a sample-barcoded 5' primer and a J-beta primer mix. TCRdb used MiXCR to reprocess the 5' RACE reads, holding one entry per CDR3 protein. The table includes about 750,000 distinct CDR3 sequences, less than 70% detected once. Input material: blood. This receptor was obtained from an older man in good health. The chain joins TRBV20-1 to TRBJ2-2, with 11 bases that match TRBD2. As DNA, the CDR3 is TGCAGTGCTAGTTATCCTAGCGGGAGGCGGGACACCGGGGAGCTGTTTTTT. This sequence encodes CSASYPSGRRDTGELFF.